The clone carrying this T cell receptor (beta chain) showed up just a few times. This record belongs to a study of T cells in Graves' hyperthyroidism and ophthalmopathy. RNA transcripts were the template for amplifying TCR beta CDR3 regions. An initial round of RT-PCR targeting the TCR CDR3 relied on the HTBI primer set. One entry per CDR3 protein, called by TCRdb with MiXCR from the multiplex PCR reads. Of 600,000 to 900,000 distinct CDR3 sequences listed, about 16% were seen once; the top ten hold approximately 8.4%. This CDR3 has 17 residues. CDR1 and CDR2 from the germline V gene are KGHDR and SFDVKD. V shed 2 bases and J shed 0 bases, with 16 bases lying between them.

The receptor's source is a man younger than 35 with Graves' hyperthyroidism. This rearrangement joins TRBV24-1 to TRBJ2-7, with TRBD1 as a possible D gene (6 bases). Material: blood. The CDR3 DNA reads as TGTGCCACCAGTGATTCCGGCGGCAGGGGCAGCTCCTACGAGCAGTACTTC. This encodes CATSDSGGRGSSYEQYF.